The 15 T cell receptor beta chains below all came from one sample that was sequenced in a study of CD8+ T cells in alopecia areata. As to treatment: oral pan-JAK inhibitor, 5-10 mg twice daily. As the sequencing template, cDNA was produced by extracting RNA and reverse transcribing it. The assay was immunoSEQ multiplex PCR, and TCRdb's table has in-frame clones only and misses some. Among about 120,000 clones listed, roughly 50% were seen once. The specimen was CD8+ T cells sorted from blood, collected at week 4, from a patient treated with tofacitinib. Source of these receptors: a human donor with alopecia areata.

In DNA form, the CDR3 reads TGTGCCAGCAGCTTAGCGGAGAACACCGGGGAGCTGTTTTTT. Amino acid sequence: CASSLAENTGELFF. This sequence joins TRBV7-9 and TRBJ2-2; D is unclear. The CDR3 length is 14 residues. Germline V gene lookup returns CDR1 SEHNR and CDR2 FQNEAQ (reference sequence). V was clipped by 0 bases and J by 1 base, with 3 bases between them.

The chain links TRBV27 to TRBJ1-4; 7 bases are shared with TRBD1. Losses at the gene ends were 6 bases for V and 7 bases for J; bases not matched to a gene: 11. This CDR3 spans 15 amino acids. Germline CDR1 MNHEY, CDR2 SMNVEV (reference sequence). The CDR3 loop reads CASSPAGGWSEKLFF. CDR3 sequence (DNA): TGTGCCAGCAGCCCAGCAGGGGGGTGGAGTGAAAAACTGTTTTTT.

With regard to this clone: Other DNA sequences in the same sample also yield this CDR3. The chain links TRBV9 to TRBJ1-1, with D hard to call. V dropped 0 bases and J dropped 0 bases, with 3 bases sitting between them. The CDR3 is made up of 13 amino acids. CDR1 and CDR2 from the germline V gene are SGDLS and YYNGEE. CDR3 nucleotides: TGTGCCAGCAGCGTAGATTTGAACACTGAAGCTTTCTTT. It codes for CASSVDLNTEAFF.

V is TRBV15 and J is TRBJ1-1; D perhaps matches TRBD1 (5 bases). The V gene's germline CDR1 is LNHNV and CDR2 YYDKDF (reference sequence). This CDR3 region has 13 residues. V lost 6 bases to trimming and J lost 5 bases, with 13 bases between them. The CDR3 sequence is CATRGTGGTEAFF. CDR3 coding DNA: TGTGCCACCAGGGGAACGGGGGGGACTGAAGCTTTCTTT.

The chain employs TRBV5-6 and TRBJ2-1, with 9 positions matching TRBD1. Germline CDR1 reads SGHDT; CDR2 reads YYEEEE. This CDR3 comprises 16 residues. V shed 6 bases, J shed 6 bases, and the junction held 13 bases outside the gene matches. CDR3 bases: TGTGCCAGCATCCTCGTCCGGGACAGGGAAACCAATGAGCAGTTCTTC. Translating it yields CASILVRDRETNEQFF.

V usage is TRBV27 and J usage is TRBJ1-2; no definite D call. The germline V gene encodes CDR1 MNHEY and CDR2 SMNVEV (reference sequence). V lost 5 bases to trimming and J lost 6 bases, with 22 bases between them. This CDR3 has 16 amino acids. CDR3 DNA: TGTGCCAGCAGTCCCGGTGGAAACCCAATGCAGAATGGCTACACCTTC. This codes for CASSPGGNPMQNGYTF.

This clone has only one observation. This chain connects TRBV14 to TRBJ1-1, with unresolved D. The CDR3 totals 10 residues. The germline V and J ends were trimmed by 11 bases and 1 base, with 5 bases remaining between them. Germline-derived CDR1 and CDR2 are SGHDN and FVKESK. The CDR3 nucleotides are TGTGCCGGGGAGAACACTGAAGCTTTCTTT. Translation gives CAGENTEAFF.

DNA for the CDR3: TGTGCCTGGAAAGGGACGGGACAGCAGCCCCAGCATTTT. Translating gives CAWKGTGQQPQHF. The chain joins TRBV30 to TRBJ1-5; 7 positions match TRBD1. Germline V gene lookup returns CDR1 GTSNPN and CDR2 SVGIG (reference sequence). After removal of 4 bases from V and 7 bases from J, the junction contained 7 bases not matched to a gene. This CDR3 is 13 amino acids long.

This clone has only one observation. The J gene is TRBJ2-3, the V gene TRBV2, with 10 bases fitting TRBD1. The CDR3 consists of 14 residues. Germline V gene sequence: CDR1 SNHLY, CDR2 FYNNEI. Germline trimming cut 6 bases from V and 5 bases from J; bases unmatched to any gene: 5. The CDR3 nucleotides read TGTGCCAGCAGCCCCGGGACAGGGGAAGATACGCAGTATTTT. It yields the protein CASSPGTGEDTQYF.

In this sample, this clone turned up a few times. The chain is built from TRBV5-6 and TRBJ1-6; D call uncertain. Germline values: CDR1 SGHDT, CDR2 YYEEEE. Trimming pared 0 bases from V and 9 bases from J, leaving 10 bases between. CDR3 length: 14 amino acids. The CDR3 DNA sequence: TGTGCCAGCAGCTTGGTCGGCTCGGGTTCACCCCTCCACTTT. This codes for CASSLVGSGSPLHF.

This clone was counted only a few times. The chain is built from TRBV30 and TRBJ2-1; possibly TRBD2 for D (6 bases). Between the trimmed V and J ends, which lost 8 bases and 5 bases, there was a span of 7 bases. In germline, CDR1 is GTSNPN, CDR2 SVGIG (reference sequence). CDR3 length: 10 residues. The CDR3 nucleotides read TGTGCCGGCGGGGACAATGAGCAGTTCTTC. Amino acid sequence: CAGGDNEQFF.

This chain links TRBV5-1 with TRBJ2-7; D may be TRBD1 (6 bases). Trimming left V 2 bases short and J 6 bases short, with 6 bases between. Looked up from germline, CDR1 is SGHRS and CDR2 is YFSETQ. This CDR3 region has 11 residues. The CDR3 reads CASSFRGEQYF. CDR3 bases: TGCGCCAGCAGCTTCAGGGGCGAGCAGTACTTC.

The chain has TRBV30 and TRBJ1-2; D is unclear. The V end was cut by 3 bases, the J end by 1 base, with 3 bases between. The V gene's germline CDR1 is GTSNPN and CDR2 SVGIG (reference sequence). The CDR3 covers 11 residues. CDR3 amino acids: CAWRHNYGYTF. CDR3 coding DNA: TGTGCCTGGAGGCATAACTATGGCTACACCTTC.

The V and J genes are TRBV30 and TRBJ1-3; the D is unclear. V lost 0 bases, J lost 2 bases, and 11 bases lay in between. CDR1 is GTSNPN and CDR2 is SVGIG in the germline V gene (reference sequence). The CDR3 spans 15 residues. The CDR3 bases are TGTGCCTGGAGTGTACGGAGGGTAACTGGAAACACCATATATTTT. Its translation is CAWSVRRVTGNTIYF.

V usage is TRBV6-6 and J usage is TRBJ1-5; D call uncertain. V shed 6 bases and J shed 4 bases, with 10 bases lying between them. CDR1 is MNHNY and CDR2 is SVGAGI in the germline V gene (reference sequence). CDR3 length equals 13 residues. In nucleotides, the CDR3 is TGTGCCAGCAGCTCAGTTAGGAATCAGCCCCAGCATTTT. This translates into CASSSVRNQPQHF.